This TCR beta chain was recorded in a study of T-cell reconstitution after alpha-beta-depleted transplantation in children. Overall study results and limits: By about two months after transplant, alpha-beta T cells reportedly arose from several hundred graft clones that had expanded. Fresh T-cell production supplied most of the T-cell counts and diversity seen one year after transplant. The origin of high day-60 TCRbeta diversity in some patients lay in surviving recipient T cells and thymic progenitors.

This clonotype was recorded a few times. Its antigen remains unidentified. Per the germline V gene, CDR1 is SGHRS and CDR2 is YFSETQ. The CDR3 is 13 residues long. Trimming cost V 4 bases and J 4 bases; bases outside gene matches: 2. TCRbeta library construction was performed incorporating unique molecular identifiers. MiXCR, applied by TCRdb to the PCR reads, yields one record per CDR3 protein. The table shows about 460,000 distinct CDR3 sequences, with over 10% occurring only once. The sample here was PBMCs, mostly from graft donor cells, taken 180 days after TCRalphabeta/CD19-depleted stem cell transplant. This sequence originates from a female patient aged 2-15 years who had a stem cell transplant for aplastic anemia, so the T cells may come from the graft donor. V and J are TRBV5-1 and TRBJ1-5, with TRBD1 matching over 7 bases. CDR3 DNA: TGCGCCAGCAGCGCGGGACAGAATCAGCCCCAGCATTTT. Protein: CASSAGQNQPQHF.